The source of this T cell receptor beta chain is a study of blood T cell repertoires in COVID-19. About the study: T cells, B-cell-depleted T cells, or PBMCs supplied cDNA or gDNA.

Germline loops: CDR1 ENHRY, CDR2 SYGVKD. Trimming removed 2 bases at V and 3 bases at J, with 14 bases between. This CDR3 is 16 amino acids long. This clone has a handful of counts. Authors' methods: How many nucleated cells were present was estimated from reference gene primer amplification. Measured with immunoSEQ multiplex PCR; TCRdb has only the in-frame clones, and not every one. V, J and clone size reflect that table, while D and trimming were determined from the DNA. The sample has more than 300,000 clones, 80% to 90% seen once. This receptor was obtained from a woman aged 45-59 years with acute or convalescent COVID-19. The chain has TRBV10-3 and TRBJ1-5; a possible D gene is TRBD1 (6 bases). Sequencing was carried out using peripheral blood. CDR3: CAISEAGQKYNQPQHF. The DNA of the CDR3 is TGTGCCATCAGTGAGGCAGGACAGAAATACAATCAGCCCCAGCATTTT.